Below are 15 T cell receptor beta chains sequenced from a single sample in a study of cytomegalovirus exposure and HLA in healthy donors (dated by TCRdb to 2016 to 2017). To prepare the library, the immunoSEQ multiplex PCR assay was applied. For the multiplex PCR, a mixture combining 60 forward primers for TCR Vbeta segments and 13 reverse primers for TCR Jbeta segments was used. TCRdb provides this immuneACCESS table in a form limited to in-frame rearrangements. Some clones are lacking; in checked studies, under half of them reflect an unresolved V gene, and why the rest are absent is not known. The sample's own table lists tens of thousands of clones. Of the sample, around 4.2% is held by the ten largest clones. Sequenced material: PBMCs. The receptors originated from a woman aged 40 to 50 in good health and CMV-seropositive.

Measured by frequency, this clone is medium-sized. V is TRBV7-9 and J is TRBJ2-1, with TRBD2 matching 8 bases. Trimming removed 5 bases from V and 8 bases from J; junction bases left unmatched: 17. The CDR3 extends over 17 amino acids. The germline V gene encodes CDR1 SEHNR and CDR2 FQNEAQ (reference sequence). CDR3 protein: CASSTTRAGTSVHEQFF. The CDR3 DNA is TGTGCCAGCAGCACCACCAGAGCCGGGACTAGTGTCCATGAGCAGTTCTTC. Variable domain in full (rest from reference TRBV7-9 and TRBJ2-1): DTGVSQNPRHKITKRGQNVTFRCDPISEHNRLYWYRQTLGQGPEFLTYFQNEAQLEKSRLLSDRFSAERPKGSFSTLEIQRTEQGDSAMYLCASSTTRAGTSVHEQFFGPGTRLTVL.

J is TRBJ2-2 and V is TRBV19; maybe TRBD2 (6 bases). The CDR3 sequence is 16 residues long. CDR1 is LNHDA, CDR2 SQIVND, per germline (reference sequence). Deletions cut 3 bases from V and 2 bases from J, with 13 bases between. The CDR3 here is CASSMRLAINTGELFF. DNA for the CDR3: TGTGCCAGTAGTATGCGGCTAGCGATAAACACCGGGGAGCTGTTTTTT. The variable domain in full, completed from reference TRBV19 and TRBJ2-2, reads DGGITQSPKYLFRKEGQNVTLSCEQNLNHDAMYWYRQDPGQGLRLIYYSQIVNDFQKGDIAEGYSVSREKKESFPLTVTSAQKNPTAFYLCASSMRLAINTGELFFGEGSRLTVL.

This rearrangement joins TRBV7-8 to TRBJ2-3; 8 nucleotides align to TRBD1. Per germline, CDR1 SGHVS and CDR2 FQNEAQ. With V trimmed by 4 bases and J by 6 bases, 15 bases remained unmatched. The CDR3 sequence is 17 residues long. The CDR3 nucleotides read TGTGCCAGCAGCTCCCCAGACAGGGGCGCCATTGCTGATACGCAGTATTTT. Translating it yields CASSSPDRGAIADTQYF.

The CDR3 here is CASSSWDRDVFNEKLFF. Written as DNA, the CDR3 is TGTGCCAGCAGCTCCTGGGACAGGGACGTTTTTAATGAAAAACTGTTTTTT. The chain has TRBV7-9 and TRBJ1-4, with 9 bases fitting TRBD1. CDR1 is SEHNR, CDR2 FQNEAQ, per germline (reference sequence). The CDR3 has 17 amino acids. J lost 4 bases, V lost 4 bases, and 10 bases had no gene match.

This rearrangement joins TRBV4-1 to TRBJ1-6; D gene uncertain. The CDR3 has 17 amino acids. The germline V and J ends were trimmed by 0 bases and 7 bases, with 16 bases remaining between them. CDR1 is MGHRA and CDR2 is YSYEKL in the germline V gene. The CDR3 sequence is CASSQDLGRVRNSPLHF. CDR3 DNA: TGCGCCAGCAGCCAAGATCTCGGGAGGGTAAGGAATTCACCCCTCCACTTT.

The CDR3 spells CASSLPRTRLTDTQYF. The CDR3 DNA reads TGTGCCAGCAGCTTGCCACGAACAAGACTCACAGATACGCAGTATTTT. The chain uses TRBV5-8 and TRBJ2-3; D ambiguous. This CDR3 is 16 amino acids long. The germline V gene encodes CDR1 SGHTS and CDR2 YDEGEE. Trimming left V 1 base short and J 2 bases short, with 14 bases between.

The chain carries TRBV7-9 and TRBJ1-4; TRBD1 matches 7 bases. V was clipped by 4 bases and J by 4 bases; unmatched bases: 3. The length of the CDR3 is 14 residues. The germline gives CDR1 SEHNR, CDR2 FQNEAQ (reference sequence). In DNA, the CDR3 is TGTGCCAGCAGCTCGACAGGGTTTAATGAAAAACTGTTTTTT. Translated, it gives CASSSTGFNEKLFF.

V is TRBV4-3 and J is TRBJ2-2, with 7 bases identical to TRBD2. Per germline, CDR1 LGHNA and CDR2 YSLEER. This CDR3 contains 16 residues. Trimming cost V 1 base and J 1 base; bases outside gene matches: 3. CDR3 DNA sequence: TGCGCCAGCAGCCAAGGGACGGGAGGGAACACCGGGGAGCTGTTTTTT. Amino acids: CASSQGTGGNTGELFF.

This chain joins TRBV30 and TRBJ2-1, with 7 bases matching TRBD2. In germline, CDR1 is GTSNPN, CDR2 SVGIG (reference sequence). The CDR3 contains 12 residues. The J segment lost 3 bases and the V segment lost 8 bases, leaving 4 bases of the junction unmatched. This CDR3 is CATGGYYNEQFF. The DNA for the CDR3 is TGTGCCACGGGAGGTTACTACAATGAGCAGTTCTTC.

The chain links TRBV27 to TRBJ2-3, with TRBD1 matching over 7 bases. This CDR3 comprises 16 residues. With V trimmed by 0 bases and J by 2 bases, 5 bases remained unmatched. Germline loops: CDR1 MNHEY, CDR2 SMNVEV (reference sequence). CDR3 nucleotide sequence: TGTGCCAGCAGTTTATCGATGACAGGGTCCACAGATACGCAGTATTTT. This encodes CASSLSMTGSTDTQYF.

The chain combines TRBV11-2 with TRBJ1-1; the D is unclear. V lost 2 bases, J lost 7 bases, and 11 bases lay in between. The CDR3 length is 13 residues. From germline, CDR1 is SGHAT and CDR2 FQNNGV. The CDR3 loop reads CASSLTQRVEAFF. CDR3 coding DNA: TGTGCCAGCAGCTTAACGCAGAGGGTTGAAGCTTTCTTT.

This chain links TRBV28 with TRBJ1-4, with D unresolved. The V end lost 2 bases, the J end lost 3 bases, and 10 bases lay between the germline ends. CDR1 and CDR2 from the germline V gene are MDHEN and SYDVKM. The CDR3 contains 15 residues. CDR3 region: CASSLGRHANEKLFF. In DNA form, the CDR3 reads TGTGCCAGCAGTTTAGGGAGGCATGCTAATGAAAAACTGTTTTTT.

The V gene is TRBV7-9, the J gene TRBJ2-3, with 9 bases identical to TRBD2. The junction had 13 bases not matched to a gene; V was cut back by 4 bases and J by 2 bases. Germline-derived CDR1 and CDR2 are SEHNR and FQNEAQ (reference sequence). The CDR3 loop spans 18 amino acids. The CDR3 reads CASSWRGVAGVNTDTQYF. In DNA form, the CDR3 reads TGTGCCAGCAGCTGGAGAGGTGTAGCGGGGGTAAACACAGATACGCAGTATTTT.

The chain has TRBV28 and TRBJ2-7, with D perhaps matching TRBD1 (5 bases). CDR3 length: 14 residues. V lost 5 bases, J lost 4 bases, and 15 bases lay in between. Germline CDR1 MDHEN, CDR2 SYDVKM. CDR3 residues: CASSPKIQGYEQYF. CDR3 in DNA: TGTGCCAGCAGTCCTAAAATCCAGGGATACGAGCAGTACTTC. Drawing the rest from reference TRBV28 and TRBJ2-7, the complete variable domain is DVKVTQSSRYLVKRTGEKVFLECVQDMDHENMFWYRQDPGLGLRLIYFSYDVKMKEKGDIPEGYSVSREKKERFSLILESASTNQTSMYLCASSPKIQGYEQYFGPGTRLTVT.

This sequence joins TRBV18 and TRBJ2-3; D is unresolved. Germline CDR1 reads KGHSH; CDR2 reads LQKENI. The CDR3 is made up of 15 amino acids. With 4 bases removed from V and 1 base from J, the gap between germline ends came to 12 bases. The CDR3 coding sequence is TGTGCCAGCTCACGATACCCCCCGGGCACAGATACGCAGTATTTT. Translation gives CASSRYPPGTDTQYF.